A selection of T cell receptor beta chains follows, all from one sample in a study of CD8 T cells in Susac syndrome. TCRdb re-called the immunoSEQ multiplex PCR reads with MiXCR, one entry per CDR3 protein. The sample shows fewer than 300,000 distinct CDR3 sequences, 70% to 90% of them seen only once. The sample consisted of CD8+ T cells from PBMCs. The receptor set was obtained from a human donor with multiple sclerosis. Each CDR3 is given with its conserved first and last residue. D genes are given only for firm matches. Where a row states a size, it is once, few, many or the class of an expanded clone; other rows omit it.

j_gene | d_gene | abundance | v_gene | CDR3aa | CDR3nt
TRBJ2-7 | - | - | TRBV7-9 | CASSFYSKDYEQYF | TGTGCCAGCAGCTTTTACAGTAAGGACTACGAGCAGTACTTC
TRBJ2-7 | TRBD2 | - | TRBV9 | CASSLTGLAHYEQYF | TGTGCCAGCAGCCTAACGGGACTAGCCCACTACGAGCAGTACTTC
TRBJ2-7 | - | - | TRBV10-3 | CATLGDEQYF | TGTGCCACCTTGGGAGACGAGCAGTACTTC
TRBJ2-5 | - | - | TRBV12-3/TRBV12-4 | CASSLSDQGQETQYF | TGTGCCAGCAGTTTATCGGACCAGGGTCAAGAGACCCAGTACTTC
TRBJ2-7 | TRBD2 | - | TRBV9 | CASSVAGGGKQYF | TGTGCCAGCAGCGTAGCGGGAGGGGGAAAGCAGTACTTC
TRBJ2-7 | - | - | TRBV18 | CASSASKGSSYEQYF | TGTGCCAGCTCAGCCTCAAAGGGGAGCTCCTACGAGCAGTACTTC
TRBJ1-1 | - | - | TRBV12-3/TRBV12-4 | CASNTGTFEAFF | TGTGCCAGCAACACCGGGACTTTTGAAGCTTTCTTT
TRBJ1-1 | - | few | TRBV11-2 | CASSLVRENTEAFF | TGTGCCAGCAGCTTAGTCAGGGAGAACACTGAAGCTTTCTTT
TRBJ1-2 | TRBD1 | once | TRBV9 | CASSPQGDGYTF | TGTGCCAGCAGCCCTCAGGGGGATGGCTACACCTTC
TRBJ2-1 | - | - | TRBV20-1 | CSARGTPTTRGQFF | TGCAGTGCTAGAGGGACACCCACTACTCGTGGGCAGTTCTTC
TRBJ2-7 | - | - | TRBV28 | CASSFMVGSHEQYF | TGTGCCAGCAGTTTTATGGTCGGGTCCCACGAGCAGTACTTC
TRBJ1-1 | - | - | TRBV2 | CATRVREAFF | TGTGCCACCAGGGTACGTGAAGCTTTCTTT
TRBJ2-1 | TRBD2 | - | TRBV5-6 | CASSLGLAGFYNEQFF | TGTGCCAGCAGCTTAGGACTAGCGGGGTTCTACAATGAGCAGTTCTTC
TRBJ2-6 | - | - | TRBV29-1 | CSVENPPHSGANVLTF | TGCAGCGTTGAGAATCCCCCCCACTCTGGGGCCAACGTCCTGACTTTC
TRBJ2-7 | TRBD2 | - | TRBV3-1 | CASSQGREKSGKSSYEQYF | TGTGCCAGCAGCCAGGGGAGGGAAAAGAGCGGGAAGAGCTCCTACGAGCAGTACTTC
TRBJ2-7 | - | - | TRBV2 | CARRGRSPHEQYF | TGTGCCAGAAGGGGACGTTCCCCCCACGAGCAGTACTTC
TRBJ1-5 | TRBD1 | once | TRBV10-2 | CASSERDSYQPQHF | TGCGCCAGCAGTGAAAGGGACAGCTATCAGCCCCAGCATTTT
TRBJ2-7 | - | few | TRBV7-9 | CASSGVGPFSYEQYF | TGTGCCAGCAGCGGAGTAGGACCGTTCTCCTACGAGCAGTACTTC
TRBJ2-7 | - | - | TRBV9 | CASSLSHDEQYF | TGTGCCAGCAGCCTCAGTCACGACGAGCAGTACTTC
TRBJ2-7 | - | - | TRBV10-2 | CASSSLGLVLYEQYF | TGCGCCAGCTCATCCCTTGGTCTAGTACTCTACGAGCAGTACTTC
TRBJ1-4 | - | - | TRBV20-1 | CSARVLGGEKLFF | TGCAGTGCTAGAGTGTTGGGTGGCGAAAAACTGTTTTTT
TRBJ2-3 | TRBD2 | - | TRBV9 | CASRDLAGGPTDTQYF | TGTGCCAGCAGAGACCTAGCGGGAGGTCCCACAGATACGCAGTATTTT
TRBJ2-1 | TRBD2 | - | TRBV27 | CASSWVGAGGPQFF | TGTGCCAGCAGTTGGGTGGGAGCGGGAGGTCCGCAGTTCTTC
TRBJ2-1 | TRBD1 | - | TRBV12-3/TRBV12-4 | CASRLDRVEQFF | TGTGCCAGCAGACTGGACAGGGTTGAGCAGTTCTTC
TRBJ2-7 | TRBD2 | few | TRBV20-1 | CSATKGLAGPDEQYF | TGCAGTGCTACGAAAGGACTAGCGGGACCCGACGAGCAGTACTTC
TRBJ2-1 | TRBD2 | - | TRBV29-1 | CSVPTSGRNEQFF | TGCAGCGTCCCGACTAGCGGGAGGAATGAGCAGTTCTTC
TRBJ2-5 | - | - | TRBV27 | CASSLLGGRIQETQYF | TGTGCCAGCAGTTTACTGGGGGGGCGCATCCAAGAGACCCAGTACTTC
TRBJ1-1 | - | few | TRBV27 | CASSRRGTEAFF | TGTGCCAGTAGTAGGAGGGGCACTGAAGCTTTCTTT
TRBJ2-1 | TRBD2 | - | TRBV9 | CASSVEGLARVNEQFF | TGTGCCAGCAGCGTAGAGGGACTAGCCAGGGTCAATGAGCAGTTCTTC
TRBJ2-7 | - | - | TRBV11-2 | CASLGWRTGLREQYF | TGTGCCAGCCTTGGGTGGCGTACGGGCTTACGCGAGCAGTACTTC
TRBJ1-2 | TRBD1 | once | TRBV27 | CASSWTGSSYGYTF | TGTGCCAGCAGTTGGACAGGGTCGAGTTATGGCTACACCTTC
TRBJ2-7 | TRBD2 | - | TRBV27 | CASSFSGNLYEQYF | TGTGCCAGCAGTTTCAGCGGGAATCTCTACGAGCAGTACTTC
TRBJ1-2 | TRBD1 | - | TRBV30 | CAYQYRGYGYTF | TGTGCCTACCAATACAGGGGCTATGGCTACACCTTC
TRBJ2-4 | TRBD1 | few | TRBV10-3 | CAISTGTDLDIQYF | TGTGCCATCTCAACCGGGACAGACTTGGACATTCAGTACTTC
TRBJ1-2 | TRBD1 | - | TRBV28 | CASSLRGQGYGYTF | TGTGCCAGCAGTTTAAGGGGGCAGGGCTATGGCTACACCTTC
TRBJ1-1 | TRBD1 | - | TRBV19 | CASSNRGSNTEAFF | TGTGCCAGTAGTAACAGGGGGTCGAACACTGAAGCTTTCTTT
TRBJ1-6 | - | - | TRBV20-1 | CSAPRGQAKNSPLHF | TGCAGTGCTCCGAGAGGGCAGGCGAAAAATTCACCCCTCCACTTT